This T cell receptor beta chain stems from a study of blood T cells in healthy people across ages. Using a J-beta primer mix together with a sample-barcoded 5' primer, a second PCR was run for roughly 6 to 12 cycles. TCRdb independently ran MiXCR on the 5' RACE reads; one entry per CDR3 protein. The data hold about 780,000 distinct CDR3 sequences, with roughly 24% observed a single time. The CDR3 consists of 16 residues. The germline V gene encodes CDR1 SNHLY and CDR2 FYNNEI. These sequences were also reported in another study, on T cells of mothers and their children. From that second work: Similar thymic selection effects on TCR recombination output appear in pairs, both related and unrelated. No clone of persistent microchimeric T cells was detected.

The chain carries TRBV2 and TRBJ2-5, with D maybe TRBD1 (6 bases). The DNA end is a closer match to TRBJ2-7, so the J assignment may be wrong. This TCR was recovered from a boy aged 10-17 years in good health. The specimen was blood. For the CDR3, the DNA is TGTGCCAGCAGTCTACCGGGACACCGGGGCCTCCACGAGCAGTACTTC. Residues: CASSLPGHRGLHEQYF.